A selection of T cell receptor beta chains follows, all from one sample in a study of blood T cell repertoires in COVID-19. Sequencing was performed with immunoSEQ multiplex PCR; in TCRdb, only in-frame clones are kept and a portion is missing. The repertoire has 56,000 or so clones, around 80% of them found once; the top ten carry roughly 13%. The specimen was peripheral blood. Receptors were obtained from a woman of 80 years or more with acute or convalescent COVID-19. Both conserved end residues are part of each CDR3. Each record gives: J gene, clone size, D gene, V gene, CDR3 DNA, CDR3 protein. The D gene is left open where the match is weak. Not every row has a clone size; where given, it reads once, few, many or a size class.

j_gene: TRBJ1-5
abundance: NA
d_gene: NA
v_gene: TRBV5-1
CDR3nt: TGCGCCAGCAGCTTGGGGGGTCGGGGAAATCAGCCCCAGCATTTT
CDR3aa: CASSLGGRGNQPQHF

j_gene: TRBJ1-2
abundance: NA
d_gene: NA
v_gene: TRBV14
CDR3nt: TGTGCCAGCAGTGCCCCCGGGATTTGGGACTATGGCTACACCTTC
CDR3aa: CASSAPGIWDYGYTF

j_gene: TRBJ2-3
abundance: NA
d_gene: TRBD2
v_gene: TRBV6-1
CDR3nt: TGTGCCAGCAGTGTCCTAGCGGGGGGCCGGGTGGATACGCAGTATTTT
CDR3aa: CASSVLAGGRVDTQYF

j_gene: TRBJ1-3
abundance: once
d_gene: NA
v_gene: TRBV19
CDR3nt: TGTGCCAGTAGTGCGCCTGACTCTGGAAACACCATATATTTT
CDR3aa: CASSAPDSGNTIYF

j_gene: TRBJ2-1
abundance: NA
d_gene: NA
v_gene: TRBV6-2/TRBV6-3
CDR3nt: TGTGCCAGCAGTTACTTGGAGGGGTCCAATGAGCAGTTCTTC
CDR3aa: CASSYLEGSNEQFF

j_gene: TRBJ1-5
abundance: NA
d_gene: NA
v_gene: TRBV12-3/TRBV12-4
CDR3nt: TGTGCCAGCAGTTTGGCTAGCTGGGGGCCCCAGCATTTT
CDR3aa: CASSLASWGPQHF

j_gene: TRBJ2-7
abundance: NA
d_gene: NA
v_gene: TRBV27
CDR3nt: TGTGCCAGCAAAGGATCGGGGGTGGGAGAGCAGTACTTC
CDR3aa: CASKGSGVGEQYF

j_gene: TRBJ2-5
abundance: NA
d_gene: TRBD2
v_gene: TRBV18
CDR3nt: TGTGCCAGCTCACCGGCGGGAGGACAAGAGACCCAGTACTTC
CDR3aa: CASSPAGGQETQYF

j_gene: TRBJ2-7
abundance: NA
d_gene: TRBD1
v_gene: TRBV5-1
CDR3nt: TGCGCCAGCAGCTTAATACCGGGACAGGGCTACGAGCAGTACTTC
CDR3aa: CASSLIPGQGYEQYF

j_gene: TRBJ2-7
abundance: NA
d_gene: TRBD1
v_gene: TRBV18
CDR3nt: TGTGCCAGCTCACCACCGGACAGGGGGAATGGCGAGCAGTACTTC
CDR3aa: CASSPPDRGNGEQYF

j_gene: TRBJ1-1
abundance: NA
d_gene: NA
v_gene: TRBV6-5
CDR3nt: TGTGCCAGCAGTACCAGGGTAAGAGAAGCTTTCTTT
CDR3aa: CASSTRVREAFF

j_gene: TRBJ1-2
abundance: NA
d_gene: TRBD1
v_gene: TRBV29-1
CDR3nt: TGCAGCGTTGGGGACAGCTATGGCTACACCTTC
CDR3aa: CSVGDSYGYTF

j_gene: TRBJ1-4
abundance: NA
d_gene: NA
v_gene: TRBV2
CDR3nt: TGTGCCAGCAGACAACTTTACCAGGGGAAACTGTTTTTT
CDR3aa: CASRQLYQGKLFF

j_gene: TRBJ1-5
abundance: NA
d_gene: NA
v_gene: TRBV7-2
CDR3nt: TGTGCCAGCAGCCTTGACACAAATCAGCCCCAGCATTTT
CDR3aa: CASSLDTNQPQHF

j_gene: TRBJ1-1
abundance: once
d_gene: TRBD1
v_gene: TRBV14
CDR3nt: TGTGCCAGCAGCCAAGTGACAGGGAGGTCTGAAGCTTTCTTT
CDR3aa: CASSQVTGRSEAFF

j_gene: TRBJ1-1
abundance: NA
d_gene: TRBD1
v_gene: TRBV14
CDR3nt: TGTGCCAGCAGCCAGACAGGGGAACCCCACACTGAAGCTTTCTTT
CDR3aa: CASSQTGEPHTEAFF

j_gene: TRBJ1-2
abundance: NA
d_gene: NA
v_gene: TRBV10-3
CDR3nt: TGTGCCATCAGCGACAGCAACTATGGCTACACCTTC
CDR3aa: CAISDSNYGYTF

j_gene: TRBJ2-1
abundance: NA
d_gene: NA
v_gene: TRBV2
CDR3nt: TGTGCCAGCAGTGAGGGGCTGGAACAGTTCTTC
CDR3aa: CASSEGLEQFF

j_gene: TRBJ1-1
abundance: many
d_gene: NA
v_gene: TRBV25-1
CDR3nt: TGTGCCAGCAGTGAGCATAGCACCAACACTGAAGCTTTCTTT
CDR3aa: CASSEHSTNTEAFF

j_gene: TRBJ1-1
abundance: once
d_gene: NA
v_gene: TRBV14
CDR3nt: TGTGCCAGCAGCCAGCTACAAGGTAGGGGGAACACTGAAGCTTTCTTT
CDR3aa: CASSQLQGRGNTEAFF

j_gene: TRBJ2-7
abundance: NA
d_gene: TRBD2
v_gene: TRBV5-1
CDR3nt: TGCGCCAGCAGCTCCGGACTAGCGGGGGGCTACGAGCAGTACTTC
CDR3aa: CASSSGLAGGYEQYF

j_gene: TRBJ1-2
abundance: NA
d_gene: NA
v_gene: TRBV12-3/TRBV12-4
CDR3nt: TGTGCCAGCAGTCCTCAGGCTTCTGGCTACACCTTC
CDR3aa: CASSPQASGYTF

j_gene: TRBJ1-2
abundance: NA
d_gene: TRBD1
v_gene: TRBV5-4
CDR3nt: TGTGCCAGCAGCGAGGAAACAGGGGGAAAGATCTATGGCTACACCTTC
CDR3aa: CASSEETGGKIYGYTF

j_gene: TRBJ1-4
abundance: NA
d_gene: NA
v_gene: TRBV10-3
CDR3nt: TGTGCCATCAGTGAGTCGACAAAGGGGAATGAAAAACTGTTTTTT
CDR3aa: CAISESTKGNEKLFF

j_gene: TRBJ1-4
abundance: NA
d_gene: TRBD1
v_gene: TRBV7-8
CDR3nt: TGTGCCAGCAGCCTCGGGACAGGGGCTAATGAAAAACTGTTTTTT
CDR3aa: CASSLGTGANEKLFF

j_gene: TRBJ2-7
abundance: once
d_gene: TRBD1
v_gene: TRBV2
CDR3nt: TGTGCCAGCGCAAGAGCGGGGACAGGGGCTTACGAGCAGTACTTC
CDR3aa: CASARAGTGAYEQYF

j_gene: TRBJ1-5
abundance: once
d_gene: NA
v_gene: TRBV18
CDR3nt: TGTGCCAGCTCACTTGGGCAGGGCAATCAGCCCCAGCATTTT
CDR3aa: CASSLGQGNQPQHF

j_gene: TRBJ1-5
abundance: NA
d_gene: NA
v_gene: TRBV5-1
CDR3nt: TGCGCCAGCAGCCCCGGACTGAATAGCAATCAGCCCCAGCATTTT
CDR3aa: CASSPGLNSNQPQHF

j_gene: TRBJ2-1
abundance: NA
d_gene: TRBD2
v_gene: TRBV11-2
CDR3nt: TGTGCCAGTACCGGGACTAGCGTCTACAATGAGCAGTTCTTC
CDR3aa: CASTGTSVYNEQFF

j_gene: TRBJ1-6
abundance: few
d_gene: NA
v_gene: TRBV30
CDR3nt: TGTGCCTGGAGTTGGGGAGATTCACCCCTCCACTTT
CDR3aa: CAWSWGDSPLHF

j_gene: TRBJ1-2
abundance: NA
d_gene: TRBD1
v_gene: TRBV29-1
CDR3nt: TGCAGCGCCGGACAGGGGGCAGGCTATGGCTACACCTTC
CDR3aa: CSAGQGAGYGYTF

j_gene: TRBJ2-3
abundance: few
d_gene: TRBD2
v_gene: TRBV6-2/TRBV6-3
CDR3nt: TGTGCCAGCAGTTACGTCGCGGGGGGGGCAGATACGCAGTATTTT
CDR3aa: CASSYVAGGADTQYF

j_gene: TRBJ2-6
abundance: NA
d_gene: TRBD1
v_gene: TRBV7-6
CDR3nt: TGTGCCAGCAGCTCTCGGACAGGAGCATCTGGGGCCAACGTCCTGACTTTC
CDR3aa: CASSSRTGASGANVLTF

j_gene: TRBJ2-5
abundance: NA
d_gene: TRBD2
v_gene: TRBV27
CDR3nt: TGTGCCAGCAGTTTATATAGCGGGGGCGGGGAGACCCAGTACTTC
CDR3aa: CASSLYSGGGETQYF

j_gene: TRBJ1-1
abundance: NA
d_gene: NA
v_gene: TRBV2
CDR3nt: TGTGCCAGCAGTGAAATGGCCCTCCGGGGCACTGAAGCTTTCTTT
CDR3aa: CASSEMALRGTEAFF

j_gene: TRBJ2-2
abundance: NA
d_gene: TRBD2
v_gene: TRBV3-1/TRBV3-2
CDR3nt: TGTGCCAGCAGCCCAACGAGGACTAGCGGGGGGCCAGGTCGGGCCGGGGAGCTGTTTTTT
CDR3aa: CASSPTRTSGGPGRAGELFF

j_gene: TRBJ1-2
abundance: once
d_gene: NA
v_gene: TRBV25-1
CDR3nt: TGTGCCAGCAGTGAAGGGCGGGTTGGGGGCTACACCTTC
CDR3aa: CASSEGRVGGYTF

j_gene: TRBJ1-2
abundance: NA
d_gene: TRBD1
v_gene: TRBV5-4
CDR3nt: TGTGCCAGCAGGACAGGGGGCCAAGGTGGCTACACCTTC
CDR3aa: CASRTGGQGGYTF

j_gene: TRBJ1-2
abundance: NA
d_gene: NA
v_gene: TRBV18
CDR3nt: TGTGCCAGCTCACCAGCCAGCTATGGCTACACCTTC
CDR3aa: CASSPASYGYTF

j_gene: TRBJ1-3
abundance: NA
d_gene: NA
v_gene: TRBV6-1
CDR3nt: TGTGCCAGCAGTGAAAACACTAACTCTGGAAACACCATATATTTT
CDR3aa: CASSENTNSGNTIYF

j_gene: TRBJ2-1
abundance: NA
d_gene: TRBD2
v_gene: TRBV3-1/TRBV3-2
CDR3nt: TGTGCCAGCAGCCAAGGCGGGGGGGTTTACAATGAGCAGTTCTTC
CDR3aa: CASSQGGGVYNEQFF

j_gene: TRBJ1-1
abundance: NA
d_gene: TRBD1
v_gene: TRBV30
CDR3nt: TGTGCCTGGAGGAAAGGGACAGGGAATTCTGAAGCTTTCTTT
CDR3aa: CAWRKGTGNSEAFF

j_gene: TRBJ1-2
abundance: few
d_gene: NA
v_gene: TRBV4-2
CDR3nt: TGTGCCAGCAGCCAAGCCCCGGGACATCAGAACTATGGCTACACCTTC
CDR3aa: CASSQAPGHQNYGYTF

j_gene: TRBJ2-2
abundance: NA
d_gene: TRBD2
v_gene: TRBV19
CDR3nt: TGTGCCAGTAGTGGGGGGGACGGGCCCTTTCGGGCCGGGGAGCTGTTTTTT
CDR3aa: CASSGGDGPFRAGELFF

j_gene: TRBJ1-2
abundance: NA
d_gene: TRBD1
v_gene: TRBV5-8
CDR3nt: TGTGCCAGCAGGCTGACAGGGGGCGGCTATGGCTACACCTTC
CDR3aa: CASRLTGGGYGYTF

j_gene: TRBJ1-2
abundance: NA
d_gene: NA
v_gene: TRBV2
CDR3nt: TGTGCCAGCAGTGAATACACCTCTGGCTACACCTTC
CDR3aa: CASSEYTSGYTF

j_gene: TRBJ1-1
abundance: NA
d_gene: NA
v_gene: TRBV6-1
CDR3nt: TGTGCCAGCAGTGATTCGGGATACTGGGGAGCTTTCTTT
CDR3aa: CASSDSGYWGAFF